This T cell receptor beta chain is drawn from a study of T cells after yellow fever vaccination. Study outcomes and limitations: Booster sampling recovered most clones from primary vaccination (96% CD4, roughly 86% CD8). Abundant clonotypes from the bulk population could get into FACS-sorted repertoires as contaminants.

The table lists this clonotype with many counts. The antigen remains unidentified. Researchers made TCR cDNA using 5'RACE template switching, and this step added a universal primer site and UMIs. MiXCR, run by TCRdb on the 5' RACE reads, gives a single entry per CDR3 protein. The sample comprises 60,000 to 75,000 distinct CDR3 sequences, approximately 7% of which are singletons, and under 45% rests with the top ten. CDR3 length: 16 amino acids. Trimming took off 1 base at V and 2 bases at J, with 9 bases between the two ends. From germline, CDR1 is LGHNA and CDR2 YSLEER. The sequencing used CD8+ T cells sorted from PBMCs, collected more than 40 days after the first yellow fever vaccination. The chain joins TRBV4-3 to TRBJ2-6; D possibly matches TRBD1 or TRBD2 (6 bases each). The origin of this receptor is a man aged 18-30 years who received the YFV17D yellow fever vaccine. CDR3 DNA: TGCGCCAGCAGCCAAGCGGAGGGGGCTGGGGCCAACGTCCTGACTTTC. Encoded protein: CASSQAEGAGANVLTF.